This T cell receptor beta chain was observed in a study of shared clonotypes between healthy human individuals. Running of the assay took place at deep level. Repertoires were generated with immunoSEQ multiplex PCR, while TCRdb's copy carries only in-frame clones and drops some. The sample lists around 600,000 clones, about 97% occurring once. As concerns this clone: Its antigen is undetermined.

Study outcomes and limitations: Four donors shared 4.5% to 6.5% of their naive CD4 clonotypes.

The TCR was taken from a woman in her 30s in good health. Sequencing was carried out using naive CD4+ T cells sorted from blood. Sample subset: CD45RA+ positively selected.

The DNA of the CDR3 is TGTGCCAGCAGCGTAGGTGGCGGGACGGGTCACGAGCAGTACTTC. This sequence encodes CASSVGGGTGHEQYF. The rearrangement links TRBV9 to TRBJ2-7; D possibly corresponds to TRBD2 (6 bases). V was clipped by 0 bases and J by 5 bases, with 15 bases between them. The CDR3 is 15 amino acids. Germline CDR1 reads SGDLS; CDR2 reads YYNGEE.